This TCR beta chain was profiled in a study of blood T cell repertoires in COVID-19. At the level of the study: Researchers got acute and convalescent COVID-19 samples from the United States, Italy and Spain. Sources were T cells, B-cell-depleted T cells, or PBMCs; the material itself was cDNA or gDNA.

Deletions cut 1 base from V and 3 bases from J, with 4 bases between. This CDR3 is built from 12 residues. Original methodology: Scientists estimated how many nucleated cells there were by amplifying reference gene primers. Sequencing was performed with immunoSEQ multiplex PCR; in TCRdb, only in-frame clones are kept and a portion is missing. V, J and clone size are taken as reported in that table, and D and trimming were inferred from the DNA itself. The sample includes over 200,000 clones, about 80% of them seen just once. This chain uses TRBV12-3 or TRBV12-4 with TRBJ2-7, with D unresolved. The specimen was peripheral blood. This clonotype originated in a woman in her thirties or forties with active or convalescent COVID-19. In DNA form, the CDR3 reads TGTGCCAGCAGTTTAGTCAGCTACGAGCAGTACTTC. Protein product: CASSLVSYEQYF.